The clone carrying this TCR beta chain was found a few times. What it binds is unknown. The sample belongs to a study of PD-1 blockade in classical Hodgkin lymphoma. Study outcomes and limitations: TCR diversity at baseline was reported to be reduced in newly diagnosed patients relative to healthy donors. The drivers behind the repertoire differences, possibly disease activity or prior therapy, remain undefined.

Each patient experienced a relapse that followed autologous stem cell transplantation, and brentuximab vedotin exposure varied. Libraries were prepared by immunoSEQ multiplex PCR; TCRdb keeps only in-frame clonotypes and omits some of them. The table has over 35,000 clones, 60% to 85% seen once. The starting material was peripheral blood mononuclear cells (PBMCs), obtained at baseline. This TCR derives from a human donor with classical Hodgkin lymphoma.

The CDR3 loop is CASSLIDFGLVTDTQYF. The DNA for the CDR3 is TGTGCCAGCAGTTTAATCGACTTTGGCCTGGTCACAGATACGCAGTATTTT. This chain joins TRBV28 and TRBJ2-3; D is unresolved. This CDR3 comprises 17 residues. From germline, CDR1 is MDHEN and CDR2 SYDVKM. Trimming removed 2 bases from V and 2 bases from J, with 17 bases in between.